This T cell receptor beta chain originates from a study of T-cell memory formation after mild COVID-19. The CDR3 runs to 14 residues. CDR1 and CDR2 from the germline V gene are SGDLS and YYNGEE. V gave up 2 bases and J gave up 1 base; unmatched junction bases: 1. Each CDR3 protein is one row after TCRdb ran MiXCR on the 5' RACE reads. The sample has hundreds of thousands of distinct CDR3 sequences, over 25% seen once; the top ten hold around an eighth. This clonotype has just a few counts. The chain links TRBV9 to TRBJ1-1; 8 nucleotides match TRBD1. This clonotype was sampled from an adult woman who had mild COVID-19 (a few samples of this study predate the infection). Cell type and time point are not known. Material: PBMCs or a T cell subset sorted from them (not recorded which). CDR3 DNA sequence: TGTGCCAGCAGCGTGGGGACAGGGAACACTGAAGCTTTCTTT. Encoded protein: CASSVGTGNTEAFF.